The TCR beta chain under discussion was sequenced for a study of blood T cell repertoires in COVID-19. Across the study: PBMCs, B-cell-depleted T cells, or T cells were the source of the cDNA or gDNA that made up the material.

This CDR3 has 13 residues. V was shortened by 3 bases and J by 3 bases, with 9 bases between the two germline ends. This clone appeared once. Profiled with immunoSEQ multiplex PCR; TCRdb holds only in-frame clones, not every one. The sample comprises 77,000 or so clones, approximately 80% of which are singletons, and more than 5% rests with the top ten. The receptor was derived from a woman aged 60 to 75 with acute or convalescent COVID-19. The sequencing sample was made of peripheral blood. The chain combines TRBV12-3 or TRBV12-4 with TRBJ2-7; D is unresolved. CDR3 in amino acids: CASSFSNSYEQYF. In DNA, the CDR3 is TGTGCCAGCAGTTTTTCTAACAGCTACGAGCAGTACTTC.